This is a list of T cell receptor beta chains from one sample in a study of technical replicates of blood from a handful of donors. The protocol was immunoSEQ multiplex PCR, while the TCRdb copy is restricted to in-frame clones and leaves out a portion. Among about 97,000 clones, roughly 96% were seen once, and the ten largest hold more than 0.3%. Sequenced: T cells isolated from PBMCs. The receptors come from a human donor in good health. The CDR3 runs from the conserved cysteine through the conserved F or W. D genes are given only for firm matches. Only part of the rows carry a size: once, few, many, or a class if the clone is expanded.

D	V	J	size	CDR3	DNA
.	TRBV9	TRBJ1-4	.	CASSASQGINEKLFF	TGTGCCAGCAGCGCCTCACAGGGAATAAATGAAAAACTGTTTTTT
.	TRBV28	TRBJ2-1	.	CASSFLVIGLHNEQFF	TGTGCCAGCAGTTTTCTAGTTATCGGACTGCACAATGAGCAGTTCTTC
TRBD1	TRBV14	TRBJ1-5	.	CASSRGQGNQPQHF	TGTGCCAGCAGCCGGGGACAGGGTAATCAGCCCCAGCATTTT
.	TRBV30	TRBJ2-1	.	CAWSVHREGNEQFF	TGTGCCTGGAGTGTACACAGGGAAGGGAATGAGCAGTTCTTC
.	TRBV5-7	TRBJ1-2	.	CASSLVGSGPGGYTF	TGTGCCAGCAGCTTGGTCGGTTCGGGTCCGGGGGGCTACACCTTC
.	TRBV4-1	TRBJ2-7	.	CASSQEGPGLSYEQYF	TGCGCCAGCAGCCAGGAGGGTCCGGGACTCAGCTACGAGCAGTACTTC
TRBD1	TRBV5-1	TRBJ1-6	.	CASSTKTGVASPLHF	TGCGCCAGCAGCACCAAAACAGGGGTAGCTTCACCCCTCCACTTT
TRBD2	TRBV27	TRBJ2-5	.	CASSPPGLAGGGQETQYF	TGTGCCAGCAGTCCACCGGGACTAGCGGGAGGGGGCCAAGAGACCCAGTACTTC
.	TRBV9	TRBJ2-2	.	CASSAAGVNTGELFF	TGTGCCAGCAGCGCGGCAGGGGTGAACACCGGGGAGCTGTTTTTT
.	TRBV5-1	TRBJ2-5	.	CASSSQADPQETQYF	TGCGCCAGCAGCTCCCAAGCGGACCCTCAAGAGACCCAGTACTTC
TRBD1	TRBV5-1	TRBJ2-3	.	CASRIDRGSDTQYF	TGCGCCAGCAGAATCGACAGGGGATCGGATACGCAGTATTTT
.	TRBV25-1	TRBJ1-2	.	CASSGGSWGDSGYTF	TGTGCCAGCAGCGGGGGTAGCTGGGGTGATTCCGGCTACACCTTC
.	TRBV28	TRBJ2-1	.	CASSFWQDTYNEQFF	TGTGCCAGCAGTTTCTGGCAGGATACCTACAATGAGCAGTTCTTC
TRBD2	TRBV28	TRBJ2-7	.	CASSFGVSLAGTYEQYF	TGTGCCAGCAGTTTTGGGGTGTCACTAGCGGGAACGTACGAGCAGTACTTC
.	TRBV25-1	TRBJ2-7	.	CASSEYLAEGSSYEQYF	TGTGCCAGCAGTGAATATCTTGCGGAAGGAAGCTCCTACGAGCAGTACTTC
.	TRBV18	TRBJ2-7	.	CASSPGQADEQYF	TGTGCCAGCTCACCAGGGCAGGCCGACGAGCAGTACTTC
TRBD1	TRBV6-1	TRBJ2-7	.	CASSEFRDRYYEQYF	TGTGCCAGCAGTGAATTTCGGGACAGGTACTACGAGCAGTACTTC
.	TRBV28	TRBJ2-7	.	CASSLTRVEQYF	TGTGCCAGCAGTTTAACTCGAGTCGAGCAGTACTTC
.	TRBV7-6	TRBJ2-7	once	CASSLETSARSEQYF	TGTGCCAGCAGCTTGGAGACTTCGGCGAGAAGCGAGCAGTACTTC
.	TRBV15	TRBJ1-4	.	CATSSRIGNEKLFF	TGTGCCACCAGCTCCAGGATAGGAAACGAAAAACTGTTTTTT
TRBD1	TRBV13	TRBJ1-2	.	CASSLGGQGNYGYTF	TGTGCCAGCAGCTTAGGGGGACAGGGTAACTATGGCTACACCTTC
.	TRBV19	TRBJ1-1	.	CASSIQGNTEAFF	TGTGCCAGTAGTATACAGGGGAACACTGAAGCTTTCTTT
TRBD1	TRBV7-9	TRBJ2-1	.	CASSKGAYEQFF	TGTGCCAGCAGCAAGGGGGCCTATGAGCAGTTCTTC
.	TRBV28	TRBJ2-1	.	CASSFLGDYHNEQFF	TGTGCCAGCAGTTTTCTCGGAGACTACCACAATGAGCAGTTCTTC
TRBD1	TRBV7-2	TRBJ1-4	.	CASSSDTGAGGGKLFF	TGTGCCAGCAGCTCCGATACAGGGGCTGGCGGAGGGAAACTGTTTTTT
TRBD2	TRBV7-9	TRBJ2-3	.	CASSPWGGAGTDTQYF	TGTGCCAGCAGCCCCTGGGGAGGGGCGGGCACAGATACGCAGTATTTT
.	TRBV4-1	TRBJ1-5	once	CASSQDPPGDGQPQHF	TGCGCCAGCAGCCAAGATCCCCCAGGGGACGGGCAGCCCCAGCATTTT
TRBD2	TRBV5-1	TRBJ2-5	once	CASSLGTSGTETQYF	TGCGCCAGCAGCTTAGGGACTAGCGGGACAGAGACCCAGTACTTC
TRBD2	TRBV14	TRBJ2-5	.	CASSAGTSGWETQYF	TGTGCCAGCAGCGCCGGGACTAGCGGGTGGGAGACCCAGTACTTC
.	TRBV5-6	TRBJ2-2	.	CASSLQSGTLYTGELFF	TGTGCCAGCAGCTTGCAATCCGGGACTCTGTACACCGGGGAGCTGTTTTTT
.	TRBV7-3	TRBJ2-7	.	CASSLARGNSYEQYF	TGTGCCAGCAGCTTAGCCAGGGGAAATTCCTACGAGCAGTACTTC
.	TRBV7-9	TRBJ1-2	.	CASSPSDWNYGYTF	TGTGCCAGCAGCCCATCCGACTGGAACTATGGCTACACCTTC
TRBD1	TRBV4-2	TRBJ2-5	.	CASSQARGQGIVETQYF	TGTGCCAGCAGCCAGGCTCGGGGACAGGGAATTGTAGAGACCCAGTACTTC
TRBD1	TRBV5-1	TRBJ2-7	.	CASSLEGGIPYEQYF	TGCGCCAGCAGCTTGGAAGGGGGCATCCCCTACGAGCAGTACTTC
.	TRBV5-1	TRBJ2-3	once	CASSLAAAETSTDTQYF	TGCGCCAGCAGCTTGGCCGCGGCAGAAACTAGCACAGATACGCAGTATTTT
.	TRBV10-1	TRBJ2-6	.	CASSEGPGSSGANVLTF	TGCGCCAGCAGTGAAGGGCCCGGGAGCTCTGGGGCCAACGTCCTGACTTTC
TRBD2	TRBV19	TRBJ2-1	.	CASSINPSGLNEQFF	TGTGCCAGTAGTATTAACCCTAGCGGCCTCAATGAGCAGTTCTTC
TRBD1	TRBV30	TRBJ1-1	.	CAWSGQGKLVYNTEAFF	TGTGCCTGGAGTGGACAGGGGAAATTGGTATATAACACTGAAGCTTTCTTT
.	TRBV30	TRBJ1-5	.	CAWATGGAPNQPQHF	TGTGCCTGGGCTACCGGAGGGGCGCCGAATCAGCCCCAGCATTTT
.	TRBV5-1	TRBJ1-3	.	CASSLGRGGGNTIYF	TGCGCCAGCAGCTTGGGCAGGGGTGGTGGAAACACCATATATTTT
.	TRBV19	TRBJ1-1	.	CASLPDRWDTEAFF	TGTGCCAGCCTTCCAGACAGGTGGGACACTGAAGCTTTCTTT
.	TRBV6-5	TRBJ2-1	.	CASSSEAGIPNEQFF	TGTGCCAGCAGCTCGGAGGCGGGTATTCCCAATGAGCAGTTCTTC
TRBD1	TRBV7-9	TRBJ1-2	once	CAILVRDRQTIYGYTF	TGTGCCATCCTCGTTAGGGACAGACAGACCATCTATGGCTACACCTTC
TRBD1	TRBV11-2	TRBJ2-7	few	CASSLSRDSYEQYF	TGTGCCAGCAGCTTAAGTAGGGACAGCTACGAGCAGTACTTC
.	TRBV18	TRBJ2-1	.	CASSPVRDTSYNEQFF	TGTGCCAGCTCACCTGTAAGGGACACCTCCTACAATGAGCAGTTCTTC
TRBD1	TRBV19	TRBJ2-4	.	CASSDRERLAKNIQYF	TGTGCCAGTAGTGACAGGGAGAGACTAGCCAAAAACATTCAGTACTTC
TRBD2	TRBV7-3	TRBJ2-1	.	CASSFNGLVYNEQFF	TGTGCCAGCAGCTTCAATGGACTAGTCTACAATGAGCAGTTCTTC
TRBD2	TRBV6-7	TRBJ2-4	.	CASSYSQRLAGGYAKNIQYF	TGTGCCAGCAGTTACTCGCAAAGACTAGCGGGAGGTTATGCCAAAAACATTCAGTACTTC
TRBD2	TRBV7-8	TRBJ2-1	.	CASRETSGPLDEQFF	TGTGCCAGCAGGGAGACTAGCGGCCCCCTCGATGAGCAGTTCTTC
TRBD1	TRBV30	TRBJ2-3	.	CAWSGQGDTQYF	TGTGCCTGGAGTGGACAGGGAGATACGCAGTATTTT
TRBD1	TRBV28	TRBJ2-7	.	CASTWTGKSSYEQYF	TGTGCCAGCACCTGGACAGGGAAGAGCTCCTACGAGCAGTACTTC
.	TRBV4-1	TRBJ1-4	.	CASSQESRGGTEKLFF	TGCGCCAGCAGCCAAGAGTCCCGGGGCGGGACTGAAAAACTGTTTTTT
TRBD2	TRBV6-6	TRBJ2-3	.	CASSSLSREITDTQYF	TGTGCCAGCAGTTCCTTATCGCGGGAGATAACAGATACGCAGTATTTT